The sample holds a few counts of the clone carrying this T cell receptor beta chain. Its antigen is unidentified. Constant-segment primers and 5'RACE yielded cDNA libraries for TCR alpha and TCR beta, each carrying sample barcodes and UMIs. MiXCR, applied by TCRdb to the 5' RACE reads, yields one record per CDR3 protein. The table records some 70,000 distinct CDR3 sequences, over 15% of them present only once. The germline CDR1 and CDR2 sequences are SQVTM and ANQGSEA. V lost 1 base to trimming and J lost 6 bases, with 11 bases between them. The CDR3 has 13 amino acids. The record originates from a study of T-cell memory formation after mild COVID-19. Overall study findings and caveats: Within pre-infection memory, some responding clones were found, suggesting cross-reactive memory joined. CD4+ bias marked clones expanding day 15 to 37, unlike balanced contracting clones. Shrinking CD4+ clones were chiefly CM and EM; CD8+ ones were chiefly EMRA.

This rearrangement joins TRBV29-1 to TRBJ2-3; no firm D call. The specimen was PBMCs or a T cell subset sorted from them (not recorded which). The sequence was collected from an adult woman who had mild COVID-19 (a few samples of this study predate the infection). Cell type and time point are not known. The CDR3 DNA follows: TGCAGCGTTGAAGGGCCCCTAGGGGATACGCAGTATTTT. Its protein is CSVEGPLGDTQYF.